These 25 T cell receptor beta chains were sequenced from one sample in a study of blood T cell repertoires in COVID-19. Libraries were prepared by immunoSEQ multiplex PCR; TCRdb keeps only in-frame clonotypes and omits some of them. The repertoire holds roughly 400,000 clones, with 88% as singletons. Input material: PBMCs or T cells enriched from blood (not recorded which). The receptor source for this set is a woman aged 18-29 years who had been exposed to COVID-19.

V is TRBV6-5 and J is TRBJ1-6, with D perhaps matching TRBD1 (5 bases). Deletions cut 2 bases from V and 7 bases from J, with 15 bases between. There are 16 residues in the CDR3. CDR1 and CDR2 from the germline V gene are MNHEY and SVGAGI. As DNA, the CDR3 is TGTGCCAGCAGTTACGGTGGGGGGGTCGGGAATTCACCCCTCCACTTT. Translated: CASSYGGGVGNSPLHF.

The CDR3 sequence: CASSQTSGDNEQFF. CDR3 in DNA: TGCGCCAGCAGCCAGACTAGCGGGGACAATGAGCAGTTCTTC. The chain recombines TRBV5-1 with TRBJ2-1, with 11 bases lining up with TRBD2. The CDR3 has 14 residues. Trimming at V came to 4 bases and at J to 5 bases, leaving 2 bases not matched to a gene. Looked up from germline, CDR1 is SGHRS and CDR2 is YFSETQ.

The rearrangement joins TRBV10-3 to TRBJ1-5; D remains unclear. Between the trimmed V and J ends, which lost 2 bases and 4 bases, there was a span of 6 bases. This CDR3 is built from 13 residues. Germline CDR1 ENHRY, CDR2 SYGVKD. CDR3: CAISENRNQPQHF. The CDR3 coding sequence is TGTGCCATCAGTGAGAACAGAAATCAGCCCCAGCATTTT.

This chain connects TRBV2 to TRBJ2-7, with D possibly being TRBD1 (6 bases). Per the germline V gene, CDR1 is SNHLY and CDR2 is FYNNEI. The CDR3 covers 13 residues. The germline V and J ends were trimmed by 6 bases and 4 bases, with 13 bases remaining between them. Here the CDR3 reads CASRPGERYEQYF. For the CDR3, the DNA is TGTGCCAGCAGACCAGGGGAGCGATACGAGCAGTACTTC.

The CDR3 sequence is CASSSPAWDRGAEQFF. The CDR3, as DNA: TGTGCCAGCAGCTCCCCCGCTTGGGACAGGGGGGCTGAGCAGTTCTTC. The rearrangement links TRBV7-2 to TRBJ2-1, with 11 bases matching TRBD1. V lost 4 bases to trimming and J lost 9 bases; unmatched junction nucleotides: 11. Germline-derived CDR1 and CDR2 are SGHTA and FQGNSA. The CDR3 totals 16 residues.

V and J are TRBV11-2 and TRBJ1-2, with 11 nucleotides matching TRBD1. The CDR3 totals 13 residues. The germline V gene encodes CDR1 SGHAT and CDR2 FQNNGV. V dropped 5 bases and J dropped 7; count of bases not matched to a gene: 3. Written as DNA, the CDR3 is TGTGCCAGCAGCCGGGACAGGGGGATTGGCTACACCTTC. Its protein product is CASSRDRGIGYTF.

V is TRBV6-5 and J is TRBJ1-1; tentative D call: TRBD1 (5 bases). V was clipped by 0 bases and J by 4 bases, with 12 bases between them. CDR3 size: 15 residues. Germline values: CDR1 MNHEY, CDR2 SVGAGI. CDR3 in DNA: TGTGCCAGCAGTTACTCGGGGAGGGGAACCACTGAAGCTTTCTTT. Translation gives CASSYSGRGTTEAFF.

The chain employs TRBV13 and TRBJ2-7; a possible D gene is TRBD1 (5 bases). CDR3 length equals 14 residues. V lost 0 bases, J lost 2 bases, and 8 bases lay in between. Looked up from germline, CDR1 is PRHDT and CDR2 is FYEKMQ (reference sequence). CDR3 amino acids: CASSLGVRAYEQYF. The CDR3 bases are TGTGCCAGCAGCTTAGGGGTCAGGGCCTACGAGCAGTACTTC.

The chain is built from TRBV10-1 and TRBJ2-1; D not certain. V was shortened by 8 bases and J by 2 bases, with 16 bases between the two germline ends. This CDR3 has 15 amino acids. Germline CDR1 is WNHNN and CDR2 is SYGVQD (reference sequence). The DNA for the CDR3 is TGCGCCAGCGCAAGCTGGTGGCGGACCTACAATGAGCAGTTCTTC. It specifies CASASWWRTYNEQFF.

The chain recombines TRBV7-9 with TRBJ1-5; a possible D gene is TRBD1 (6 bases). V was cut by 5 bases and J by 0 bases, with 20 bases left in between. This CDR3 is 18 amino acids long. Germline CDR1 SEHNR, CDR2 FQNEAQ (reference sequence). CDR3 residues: CASSAQLAGGFSNQPQHF. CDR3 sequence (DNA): TGTGCCAGCAGCGCCCAGCTAGCGGGGGGCTTTAGCAATCAGCCCCAGCATTTT.

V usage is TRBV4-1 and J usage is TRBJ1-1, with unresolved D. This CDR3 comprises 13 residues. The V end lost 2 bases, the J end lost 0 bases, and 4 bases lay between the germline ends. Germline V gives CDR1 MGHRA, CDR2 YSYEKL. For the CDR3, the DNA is TGCGCCAGCAGCCAAATTATGAACACTGAAGCTTTCTTT. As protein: CASSQIMNTEAFF.

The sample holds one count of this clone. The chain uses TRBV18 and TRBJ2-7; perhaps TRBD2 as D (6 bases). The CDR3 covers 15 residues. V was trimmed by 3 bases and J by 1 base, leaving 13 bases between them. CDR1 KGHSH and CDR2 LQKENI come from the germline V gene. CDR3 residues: CASSPFTGESYEQYF. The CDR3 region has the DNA TGTGCCAGCTCACCCTTTACGGGAGAGTCCTACGAGCAGTACTTC.

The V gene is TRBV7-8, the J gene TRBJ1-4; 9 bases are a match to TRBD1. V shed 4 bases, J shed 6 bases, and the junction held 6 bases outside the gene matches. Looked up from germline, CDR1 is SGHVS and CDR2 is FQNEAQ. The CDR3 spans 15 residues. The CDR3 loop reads CASSSQGAVDEKLFF. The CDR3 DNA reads TGTGCCAGCAGCTCACAGGGGGCTGTAGATGAAAAACTGTTTTTT.

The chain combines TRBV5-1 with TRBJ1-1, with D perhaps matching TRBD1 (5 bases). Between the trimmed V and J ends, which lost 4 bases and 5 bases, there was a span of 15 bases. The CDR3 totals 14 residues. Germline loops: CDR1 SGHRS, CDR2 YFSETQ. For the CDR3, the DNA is TGCGCCAGCAGCCCAGGGATCGGGGGGACTGAAGCTTTCTTT. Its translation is CASSPGIGGTEAFF. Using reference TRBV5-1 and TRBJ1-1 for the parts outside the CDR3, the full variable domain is KAGVTQTPRYLIKTRGQQVTLSCSPISGHRSVSWYQQTPGQGLQFLFEYFSETQRNKGNFPGRFSGRQFSNSRSEMNVSTLELGDSALYLCASSPGIGGTEAFFGQGTRLTVV.

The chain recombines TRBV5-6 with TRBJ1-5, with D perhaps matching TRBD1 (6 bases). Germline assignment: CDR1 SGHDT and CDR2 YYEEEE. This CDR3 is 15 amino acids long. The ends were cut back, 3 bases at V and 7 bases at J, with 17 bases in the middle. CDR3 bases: TGTGCCAGCAGCTACTACAGGGTTGATGCCCAGCCCCAGCATTTT. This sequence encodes CASSYYRVDAQPQHF.

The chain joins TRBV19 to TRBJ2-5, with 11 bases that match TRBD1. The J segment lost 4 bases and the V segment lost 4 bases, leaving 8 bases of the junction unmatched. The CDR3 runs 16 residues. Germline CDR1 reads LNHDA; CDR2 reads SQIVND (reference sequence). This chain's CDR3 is CASSKGTGGRRETQYF. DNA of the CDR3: TGTGCCAGTAGTAAAGGGACAGGGGGACGCCGAGAGACCCAGTACTTC.

As DNA, the CDR3 is TGCGCCAGCAGCCTCAGGTACCCGAGCTCCTACAATGAGCAGTTCTTC. The encoded protein is CASSLRYPSSYNEQFF. The rearrangement joins TRBV4-3 to TRBJ2-1; D gene uncertain. The CDR3 covers 16 residues. The V gene's germline CDR1 is LGHNA and CDR2 YSLEER. V shed 4 bases and J shed 0 bases, with 13 bases lying between them.

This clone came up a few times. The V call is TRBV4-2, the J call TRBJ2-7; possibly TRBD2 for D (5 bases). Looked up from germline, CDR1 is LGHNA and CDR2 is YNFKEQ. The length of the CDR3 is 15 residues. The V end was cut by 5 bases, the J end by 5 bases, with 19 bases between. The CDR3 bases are TGTGCCAGCAGCATCCCAGCCCCGGAGGTCAACGAGCAGTACTTC. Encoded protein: CASSIPAPEVNEQYF.

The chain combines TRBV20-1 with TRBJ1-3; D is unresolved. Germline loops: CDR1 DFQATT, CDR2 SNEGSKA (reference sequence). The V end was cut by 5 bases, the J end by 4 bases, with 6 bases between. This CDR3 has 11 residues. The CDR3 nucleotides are TGCAGTGCTCCGGTCGGAAACACCATATATTTT. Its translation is CSAPVGNTIYF.

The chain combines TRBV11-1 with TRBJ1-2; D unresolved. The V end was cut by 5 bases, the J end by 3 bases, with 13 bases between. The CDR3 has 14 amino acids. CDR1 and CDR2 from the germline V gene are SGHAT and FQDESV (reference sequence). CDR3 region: CASSQDIRYYGYTF. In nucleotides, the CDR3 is TGTGCCAGCAGCCAAGACATTCGATACTATGGCTACACCTTC.

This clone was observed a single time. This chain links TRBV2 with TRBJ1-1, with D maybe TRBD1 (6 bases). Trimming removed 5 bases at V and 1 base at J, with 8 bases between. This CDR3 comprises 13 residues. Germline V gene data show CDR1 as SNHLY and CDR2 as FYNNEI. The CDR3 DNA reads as TGTGCCAGCAGTATGGACAGGAACACTGAAGCTTTCTTT. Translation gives CASSMDRNTEAFF.

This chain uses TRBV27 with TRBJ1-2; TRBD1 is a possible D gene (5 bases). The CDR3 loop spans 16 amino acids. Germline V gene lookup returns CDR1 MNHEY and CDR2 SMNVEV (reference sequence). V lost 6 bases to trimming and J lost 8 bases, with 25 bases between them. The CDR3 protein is CASSPTSIRQFLGYTF. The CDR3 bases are TGTGCCAGCAGCCCGACCTCCATTCGACAGTTTCTAGGCTACACCTTC.

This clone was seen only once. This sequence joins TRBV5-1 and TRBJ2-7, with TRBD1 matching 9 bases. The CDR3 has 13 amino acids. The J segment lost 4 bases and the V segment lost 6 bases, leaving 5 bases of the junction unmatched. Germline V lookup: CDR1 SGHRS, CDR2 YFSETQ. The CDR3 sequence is CASKTGTGYEQYF. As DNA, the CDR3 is TGCGCCAGCAAAACCGGGACAGGGTACGAGCAGTACTTC.

This CDR3 reads CASSRMTGSAVNTEAFF. The CDR3, as DNA: TGTGCCAGCTCCCGGATGACAGGGAGTGCCGTGAACACTGAAGCTTTCTTT. The rearrangement uses TRBV18 and TRBJ1-1; 7 nucleotides align to TRBD1. CDR1 and CDR2 from the germline V gene are KGHSH and LQKENI. This CDR3 is 17 amino acids long. Trimming cost V 6 bases and J 0 bases; bases outside gene matches: 13.

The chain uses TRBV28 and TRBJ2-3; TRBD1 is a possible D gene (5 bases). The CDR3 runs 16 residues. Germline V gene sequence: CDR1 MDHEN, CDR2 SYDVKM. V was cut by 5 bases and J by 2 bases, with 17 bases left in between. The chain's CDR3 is CASSPPGAMATDTQYF. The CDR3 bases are TGTGCCAGCAGTCCTCCTGGGGCGATGGCCACAGATACGCAGTATTTT.